These 9 T cell receptor beta chains were sequenced from one sample in a study of CD4 T cells in relation to SARS-CoV-2 and coronaviruses. Their cognate antigens are unknown. Produced via immunoSEQ multiplex PCR; TCRdb's table is partial and in-frame only. The table includes about 36,000 clones, over 70% detected once. The source material was memory CD4+ T cells from PBMCs, cultured in vitro. Every receptor here comes from an adult with COVID-19.

This clone was counted a few times. This chain uses TRBV30 with TRBJ2-7; no firm D call. The ends were cut back, 3 bases at V and 3 bases at J, with 9 bases in the middle. The CDR3 is 12 residues long. The germline gives CDR1 GTSNPN, CDR2 SVGIG (reference sequence). The CDR3 DNA reads as TGTGCCTGGAGACCCACCTTCTACGAGCAGTACTTC. Translating gives CAWRPTFYEQYF.

This clone has more than one count but fewer than ten. This sequence joins TRBV7-3 and TRBJ2-2; a weak D match, TRBD2 (6 bases). Germline lookup yields CDR1 SGHTA and CDR2 FQGTGA. The CDR3 is 12 residues long. Trimming took off 3 bases at V and 9 bases at J, with 8 bases between the two ends. In DNA form, the CDR3 reads TGTGCCAGCAGCTTTCGGGGGAGGGAGCTGTTTTTT. Its protein product is CASSFRGRELFF.

The gene calls are TRBV3-1 (or the pseudogene TRBV3-2) and TRBJ1-5, with TRBD1 matching 7 bases. The CDR3 is 16 amino acids. CDR1 is LGHDT and CDR2 is YNNKEL in the germline V gene (reference sequence). V shed 1 base, J shed 3 bases, and the junction held 6 bases outside the gene matches. In nucleotides, the CDR3 is TGTGCCAGCAGCCAAGGGACAGGCTACCTCAATCAGCCCCAGCATTTT. It codes for CASSQGTGYLNQPQHF.

The V gene is TRBV3-1 (or the pseudogene TRBV3-2), the J gene TRBJ1-1, with unresolved D. V was pared by 0 bases and J by 10 bases, with 9 bases between. The CDR3 consists of 12 residues. Germline CDR1 LGHDT, CDR2 YNNKEL (reference sequence). The CDR3 region is CASSQESAGAFF. The CDR3 nucleotides read TGTGCCAGCAGCCAAGAGTCAGCTGGAGCTTTCTTT.

The V and J genes are TRBV19 and TRBJ2-5; TRBD2 matches 7 bases. The germline V gene has CDR1 LNHDA and CDR2 SQIVND (reference sequence). The CDR3 sequence is 15 residues long. The V segment lost 4 bases and the J segment 3 bases; nucleotides outside the gene matches: 8. CDR3 sequence: CASSSGGGPKETQYF. CDR3 nucleotides: TGTGCCAGTAGTAGCGGGGGAGGGCCCAAAGAGACCCAGTACTTC. Filled out from reference TRBV19 and TRBJ2-5, the complete variable domain reads DGGITQSPKYLFRKEGQNVTLSCEQNLNHDAMYWYRQDPGQGLRLIYYSQIVNDFQKGDIAEGYSVSREKKESFPLTVTSAQKNPTAFYLCASSSGGGPKETQYFGPGTRLLVL.

This chain uses TRBV2 with TRBJ1-6; 7 bases map to TRBD1. This CDR3 is built from 14 residues. Germline V gene sequence: CDR1 SNHLY, CDR2 FYNNEI. V shed 5 bases, J shed 9 bases, and the junction held 7 bases outside the gene matches. Here the CDR3 reads CASSRDRLISPLHF. CDR3 nucleotides: TGTGCCAGCAGTCGGGACAGATTGATTTCACCCCTCCACTTT.

The chain is built from TRBV11-2 and TRBJ2-7; D gene ambiguous. Trimming cost V 2 bases and J 0 bases, with 14 bases left between them. Germline CDR1 is SGHAT and CDR2 is FQNNGV. CDR3 length equals 16 residues. The CDR3 DNA is TGTGCCAGCAGCTTAAAACGGCCTTGGAGCTCCTACGAGCAGTACTTC. Its protein product is CASSLKRPWSSYEQYF.

This rearrangement joins TRBV28 to TRBJ2-2, with TRBD1 matching over 7 bases. Unmatched junction bases numbered 11, after V lost 6 bases and J lost 4 bases. CDR3 length: 16 residues. Germline V gene data show CDR1 as MDHEN and CDR2 as SYDVKM. CDR3 residues: CASRTGRGRGTGELFF. The CDR3 region has the DNA TGTGCCAGCAGAACGGGAAGGGGGCGAGGCACCGGGGAGCTGTTTTTT.

The chain joins TRBV18 to TRBJ1-5; D is possibly TRBD1 (6 bases). CDR3 length: 17 residues. V was shortened by 3 bases and J by 0 bases, with 15 bases between the two germline ends. Germline assignment: CDR1 KGHSH and CDR2 LQKENI. DNA of the CDR3: TGTGCCAGCTCACCGGCGGGACAAGGATATAGCAATCAGCCCCAGCATTTT. Its protein is CASSPAGQGYSNQPQHF.